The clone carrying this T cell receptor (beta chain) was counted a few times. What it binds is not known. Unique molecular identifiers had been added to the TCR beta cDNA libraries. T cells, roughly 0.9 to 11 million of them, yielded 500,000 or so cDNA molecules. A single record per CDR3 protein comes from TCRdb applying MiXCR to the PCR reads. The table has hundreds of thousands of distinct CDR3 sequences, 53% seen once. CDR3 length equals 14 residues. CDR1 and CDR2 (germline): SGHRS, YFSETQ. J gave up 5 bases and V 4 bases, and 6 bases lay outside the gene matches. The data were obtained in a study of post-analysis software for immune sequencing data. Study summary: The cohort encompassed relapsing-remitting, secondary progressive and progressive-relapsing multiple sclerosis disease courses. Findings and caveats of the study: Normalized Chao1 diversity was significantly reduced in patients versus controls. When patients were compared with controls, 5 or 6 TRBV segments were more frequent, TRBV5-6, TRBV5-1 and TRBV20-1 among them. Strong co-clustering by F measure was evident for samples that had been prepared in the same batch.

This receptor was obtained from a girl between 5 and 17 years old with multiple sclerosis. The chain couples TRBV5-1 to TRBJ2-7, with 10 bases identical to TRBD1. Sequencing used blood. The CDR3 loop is CASSQRQGADEQYF. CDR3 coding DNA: TGCGCCAGCAGCCAACGACAGGGGGCGGACGAGCAGTACTTC. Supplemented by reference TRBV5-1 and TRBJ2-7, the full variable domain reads KAGVTQTPRYLIKTRGQQVTLSCSPISGHRSVSWYQQTPGQGLQFLFEYFSETQRNKGNFPGRFSGRQFSNSRSEMNVSTLELGDSALYLCASSQRQGADEQYFGPGTRLTVT.